This T cell receptor beta chain originates from a study of blood T cell repertoires in COVID-19. Study as a whole: Italy, Spain and the United States were the sources of the convalescent and acute COVID-19 samples.

Per the germline V gene, CDR1 is LGHNA and CDR2 is YSLEER. This CDR3 comprises 15 residues. V was clipped by 4 bases and J by 8 bases, with 15 bases between them. In the study's own analysis: The assay estimated nucleated cells by amplifying reference gene primers. Repertoires were generated with immunoSEQ multiplex PCR, while TCRdb's copy carries only in-frame clones and drops some. Clone size and V and J calls were adopted from that table, with D and trimming inferred from the DNA. The data contain approximately 250,000 clones, approximately 88% of them singletons. Sequenced sample: PBMCs or T cells enriched from blood (not recorded which). The source of this sequence is a woman between 35 and 50 years old with acute COVID-19. The V gene is TRBV4-3, the J gene TRBJ1-6; no clear D. The CDR3 coding sequence is TGCGCCAGCAGCCCCCACGGCACAGCAGATTCACCCCTCCACTTT. The encoded protein is CASSPHGTADSPLHF.